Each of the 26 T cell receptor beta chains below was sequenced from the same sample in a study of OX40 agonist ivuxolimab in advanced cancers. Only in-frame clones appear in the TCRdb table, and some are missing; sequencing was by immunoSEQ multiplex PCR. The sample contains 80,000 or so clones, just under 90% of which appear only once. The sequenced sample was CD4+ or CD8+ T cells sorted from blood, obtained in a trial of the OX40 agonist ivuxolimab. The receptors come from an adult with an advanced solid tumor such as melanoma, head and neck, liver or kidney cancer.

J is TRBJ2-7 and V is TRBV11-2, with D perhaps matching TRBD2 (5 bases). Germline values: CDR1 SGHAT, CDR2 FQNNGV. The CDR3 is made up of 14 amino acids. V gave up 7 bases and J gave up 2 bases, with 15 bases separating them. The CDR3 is CASTIYHGAYEQYF. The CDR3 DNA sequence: TGTGCCAGCACCATTTACCACGGGGCCTACGAGCAGTACTTC.

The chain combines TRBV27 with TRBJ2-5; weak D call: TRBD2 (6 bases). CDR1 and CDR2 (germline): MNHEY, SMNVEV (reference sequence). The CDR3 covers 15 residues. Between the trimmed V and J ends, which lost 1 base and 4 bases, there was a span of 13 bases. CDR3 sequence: CASSLWGGAAETQYF. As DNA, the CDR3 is TGTGCCAGCAGTTTATGGGGCGGGGCGGCAGAGACCCAGTACTTC.

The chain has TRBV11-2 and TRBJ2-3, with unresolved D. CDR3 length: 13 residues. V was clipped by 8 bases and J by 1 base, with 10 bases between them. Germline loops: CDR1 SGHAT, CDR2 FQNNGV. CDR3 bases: TGTGCCAGCGCCATCCCAGGCACAGATACGCAGTATTTT. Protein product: CASAIPGTDTQYF.

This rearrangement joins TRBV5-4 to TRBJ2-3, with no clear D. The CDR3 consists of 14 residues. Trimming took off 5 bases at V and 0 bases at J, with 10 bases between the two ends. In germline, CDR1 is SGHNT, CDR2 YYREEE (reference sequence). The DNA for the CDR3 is TGTGCCAGCAGACTGCTTGAGAGCACAGATACGCAGTATTTT. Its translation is CASRLLESTDTQYF.

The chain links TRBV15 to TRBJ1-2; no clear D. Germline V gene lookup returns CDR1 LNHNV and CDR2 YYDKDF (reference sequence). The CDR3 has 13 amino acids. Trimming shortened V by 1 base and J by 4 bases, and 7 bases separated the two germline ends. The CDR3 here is CATSRAVRYGYTF. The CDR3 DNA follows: TGTGCCACCAGCAGAGCTGTTCGCTATGGCTACACCTTC.

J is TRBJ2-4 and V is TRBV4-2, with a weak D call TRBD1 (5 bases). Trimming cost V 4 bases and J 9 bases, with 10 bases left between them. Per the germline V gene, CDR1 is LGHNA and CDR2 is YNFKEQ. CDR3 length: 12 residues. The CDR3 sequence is CASSPQGSIQYF. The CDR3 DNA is TGTGCCAGCAGCCCTCAGGGAAGCATTCAGTACTTC.

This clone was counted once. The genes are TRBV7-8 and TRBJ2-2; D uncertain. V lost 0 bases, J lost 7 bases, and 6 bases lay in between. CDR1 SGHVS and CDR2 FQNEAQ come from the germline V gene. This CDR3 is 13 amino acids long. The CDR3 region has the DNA TGTGCCAGCAGCTTAGCGAGGAGCGGGGAGCTGTTTTTT. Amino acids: CASSLARSGELFF. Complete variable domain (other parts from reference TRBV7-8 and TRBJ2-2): GAGVSQSPRYKVAKRGQDVALRCDPISGHVSLFWYQQALGQGPEFLTYFQNEAQLDKSGLPSDRFFAERPEGSVSTLKIQRTQQEDSAVYLCASSLARSGELFFGEGSRLTVL.

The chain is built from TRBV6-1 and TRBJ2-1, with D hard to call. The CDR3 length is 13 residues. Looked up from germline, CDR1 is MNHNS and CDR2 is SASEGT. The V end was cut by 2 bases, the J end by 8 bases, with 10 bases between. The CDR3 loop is CASSERVAYEQFF. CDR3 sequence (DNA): TGTGCCAGCAGTGAAAGGGTAGCATATGAGCAGTTCTTC.

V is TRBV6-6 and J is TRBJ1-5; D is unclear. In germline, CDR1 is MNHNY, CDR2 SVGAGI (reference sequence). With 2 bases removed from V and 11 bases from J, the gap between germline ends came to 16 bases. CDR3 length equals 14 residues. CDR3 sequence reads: CASSYLPDIATQHF. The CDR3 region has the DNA TGTGCCAGCAGTTACCTTCCTGACATCGCGACCCAGCATTTT.

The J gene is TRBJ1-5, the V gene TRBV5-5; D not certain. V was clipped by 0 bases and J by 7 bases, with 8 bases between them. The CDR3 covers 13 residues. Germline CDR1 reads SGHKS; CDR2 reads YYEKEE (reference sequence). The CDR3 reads CASSLETQQPQHF. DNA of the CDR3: TGTGCCAGCAGCTTGGAAACCCAGCAGCCCCAGCATTTT.

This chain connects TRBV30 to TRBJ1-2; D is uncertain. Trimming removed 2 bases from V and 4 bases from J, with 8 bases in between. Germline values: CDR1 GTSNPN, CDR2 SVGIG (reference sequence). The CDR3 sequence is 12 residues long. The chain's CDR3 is CAWSPRGYGYTF. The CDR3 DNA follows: TGTGCCTGGAGTCCCCGGGGCTATGGCTACACCTTC.

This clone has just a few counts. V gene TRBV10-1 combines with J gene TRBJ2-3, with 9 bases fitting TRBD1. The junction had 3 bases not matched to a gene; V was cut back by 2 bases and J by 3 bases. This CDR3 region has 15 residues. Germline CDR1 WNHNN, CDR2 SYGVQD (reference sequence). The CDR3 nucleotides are TGCGCCAGCAGTGAGGCGACAGGGGGAACAGATACGCAGTATTTT. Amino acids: CASSEATGGTDTQYF.

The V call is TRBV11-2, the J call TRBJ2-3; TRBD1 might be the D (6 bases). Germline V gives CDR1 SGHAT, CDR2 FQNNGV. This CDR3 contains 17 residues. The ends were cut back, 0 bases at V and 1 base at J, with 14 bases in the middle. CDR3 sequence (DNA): TGTGCCAGCAGCTTAGAAGGTACAGGGTACGGCACAGATACGCAGTATTTT. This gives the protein CASSLEGTGYGTDTQYF.

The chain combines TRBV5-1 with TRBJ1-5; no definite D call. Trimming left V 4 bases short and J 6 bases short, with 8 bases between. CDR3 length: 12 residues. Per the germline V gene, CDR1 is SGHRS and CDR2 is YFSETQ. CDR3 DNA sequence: TGCGCCAGCAGCCCAAATGGTCAGCCCCAGCATTTT. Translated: CASSPNGQPQHF.

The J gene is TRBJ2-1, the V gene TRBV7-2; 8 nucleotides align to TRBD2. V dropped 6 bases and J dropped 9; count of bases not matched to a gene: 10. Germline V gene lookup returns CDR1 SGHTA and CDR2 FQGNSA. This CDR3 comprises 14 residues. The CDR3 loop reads CASRRGDRALEQFF. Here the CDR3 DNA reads TGTGCCAGCAGGCGGGGGGACCGCGCGCTTGAGCAGTTCTTC.

CDR3: CAIREENQPQHF. The CDR3, as DNA: TGTGCCATCCGGGAGGAAAATCAGCCCCAGCATTTT. J is TRBJ1-5 and V is TRBV10-3, with D hard to call. Trimming left V 8 bases short and J 4 bases short, with 9 bases between. Per the germline V gene, CDR1 is ENHRY and CDR2 is SYGVKD. The CDR3 has 12 amino acids.

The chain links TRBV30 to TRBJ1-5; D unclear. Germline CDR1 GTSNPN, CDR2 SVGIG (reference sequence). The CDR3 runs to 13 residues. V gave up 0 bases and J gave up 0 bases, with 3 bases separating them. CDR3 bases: TGTGCCTGGAGTGTGGATAGCAATCAGCCCCAGCATTTT. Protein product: CAWSVDSNQPQHF.

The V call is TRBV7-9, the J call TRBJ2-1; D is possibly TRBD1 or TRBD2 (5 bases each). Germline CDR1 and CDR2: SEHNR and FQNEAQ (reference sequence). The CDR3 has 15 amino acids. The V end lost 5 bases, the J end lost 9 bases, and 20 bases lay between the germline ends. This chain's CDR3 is CASSPQEGFRGEQFF. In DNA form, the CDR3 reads TGTGCCAGCAGCCCCCAAGAGGGTTTTAGGGGTGAGCAGTTCTTC.

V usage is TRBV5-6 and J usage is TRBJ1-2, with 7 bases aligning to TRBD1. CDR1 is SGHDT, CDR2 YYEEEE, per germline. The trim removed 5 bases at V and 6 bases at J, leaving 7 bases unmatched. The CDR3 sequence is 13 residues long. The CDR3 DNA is TGTGCCAGCAGGCCCACAGGGGTCGATGGCTACACCTTC. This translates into CASRPTGVDGYTF.

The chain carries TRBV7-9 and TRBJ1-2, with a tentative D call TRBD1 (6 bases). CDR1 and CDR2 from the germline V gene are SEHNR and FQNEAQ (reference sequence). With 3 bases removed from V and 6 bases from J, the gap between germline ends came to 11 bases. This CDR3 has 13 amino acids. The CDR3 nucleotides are TGTGCCAGCAGCTTGACAGGTTCTAATGGCTACACCTTC. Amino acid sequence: CASSLTGSNGYTF.

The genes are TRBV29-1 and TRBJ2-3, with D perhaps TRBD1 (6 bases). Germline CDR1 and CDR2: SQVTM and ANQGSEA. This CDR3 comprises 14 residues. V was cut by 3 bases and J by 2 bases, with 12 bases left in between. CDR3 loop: CSVEGAVITDTQYF. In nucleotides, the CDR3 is TGCAGCGTTGAGGGGGCAGTAATCACAGATACGCAGTATTTT.

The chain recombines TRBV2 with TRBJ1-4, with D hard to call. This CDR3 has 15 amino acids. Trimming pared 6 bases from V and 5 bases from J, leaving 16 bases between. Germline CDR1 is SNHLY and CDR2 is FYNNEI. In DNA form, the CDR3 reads TGTGCCAGCAGCGCCCTGGACGGACCGAATGAAAAACTGTTTTTT. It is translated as CASSALDGPNEKLFF.

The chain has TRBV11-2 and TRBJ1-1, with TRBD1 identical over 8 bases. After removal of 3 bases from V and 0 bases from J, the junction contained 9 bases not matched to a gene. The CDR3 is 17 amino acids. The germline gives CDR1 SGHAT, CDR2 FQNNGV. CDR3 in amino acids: CASSLGQGASLNTEAFF. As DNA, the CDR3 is TGTGCCAGCAGCTTGGGGCAGGGGGCCTCTCTGAACACTGAAGCTTTCTTT. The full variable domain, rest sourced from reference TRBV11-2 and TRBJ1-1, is EAGVAQSPRYKIIEKRQSVAFWCNPISGHATLYWYQQILGQGPKLLIQFQNNGVVDDSQLPKDRFSAERLKGVDSTLKIQPAKLEDSAVYLCASSLGQGASLNTEAFFGQGTRLTVV.

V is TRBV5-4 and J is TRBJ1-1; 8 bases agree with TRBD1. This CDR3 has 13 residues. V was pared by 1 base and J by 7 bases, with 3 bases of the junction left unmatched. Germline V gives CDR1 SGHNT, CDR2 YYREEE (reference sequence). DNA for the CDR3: TGTGCCAGCAGCTTGTTCAGGGGGCTTGAAGCTTTCTTT. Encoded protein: CASSLFRGLEAFF. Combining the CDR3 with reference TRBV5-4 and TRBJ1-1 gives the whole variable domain ETGVTQSPTHLIKTRGQQVTLRCSSQSGHNTVSWYQQALGQGPQFIFQYYREEENGRGNFPPRFSGLQFPNYSSELNVNALELDDSALYLCASSLFRGLEAFFGQGTRLTVV.

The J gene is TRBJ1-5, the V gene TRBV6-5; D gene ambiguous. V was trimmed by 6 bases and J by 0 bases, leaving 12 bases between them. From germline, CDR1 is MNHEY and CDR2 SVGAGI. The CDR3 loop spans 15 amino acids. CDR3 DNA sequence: TGTGCCAGCAGAGAGGGCCGTTATAGCAATCAGCCCCAGCATTTT. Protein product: CASREGRYSNQPQHF.

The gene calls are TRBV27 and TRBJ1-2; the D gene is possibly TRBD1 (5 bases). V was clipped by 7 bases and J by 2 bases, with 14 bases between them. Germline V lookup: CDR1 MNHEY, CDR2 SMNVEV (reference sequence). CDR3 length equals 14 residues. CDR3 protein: CASTLPQGNYGYTF. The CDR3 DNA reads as TGTGCCAGCACCCTGCCTCAGGGAAACTATGGCTACACCTTC.